Below are 7 T cell receptor beta chains sequenced from a single sample in a study of siplizumab effects on memory and regulatory T cells. Here immunoSEQ multiplex PCR was the method, and the copy in TCRdb shows in-frame clones only, minus some. The repertoire holds roughly 100,000 clones, around 93% seen once, with less than 0.35% in the top ten. The sequenced sample was CD4+ T cells sorted from blood. The receptors were sampled from a human donor in good health.

The chain couples TRBV5-1 to TRBJ2-2; D unclear. The CDR3 has 14 amino acids. The germline V gene encodes CDR1 SGHRS and CDR2 YFSETQ. Trimming took off 2 bases at V and 3 bases at J, with 8 bases between the two ends. The CDR3 here is CASSFGQYTGELFF. CDR3 DNA sequence: TGCGCCAGCAGCTTTGGCCAATACACCGGGGAGCTGTTTTTT. Variable domain in full (rest from reference TRBV5-1 and TRBJ2-2): KAGVTQTPRYLIKTRGQQVTLSCSPISGHRSVSWYQQTPGQGLQFLFEYFSETQRNKGNFPGRFSGRQFSNSRSEMNVSTLELGDSALYLCASSFGQYTGELFFGEGSRLTVL.

The gene calls are TRBV9 and TRBJ2-7, with 10 bases lining up with TRBD1. Germline V gene lookup returns CDR1 SGDLS and CDR2 YYNGEE. The V and J ends lost 4 bases and 5 bases, in that order; junction bases with no gene match: 9. The CDR3 totals 15 residues. The CDR3 region is CASSTPGQGTDEQYF. CDR3 DNA: TGTGCCAGCAGCACTCCGGGACAGGGGACCGACGAGCAGTACTTC.

V and J are TRBV4-1 and TRBJ1-1; D is possibly TRBD1 (5 bases). V was pared by 0 bases and J by 5 bases, with 13 bases between. There are 15 residues in the CDR3. Germline V gene data show CDR1 as MGHRA and CDR2 as YSYEKL. CDR3 DNA sequence: TGCGCCAGCAGCCAAGAAGTGTCGGGGGGGACTGAAGCTTTCTTT. Translating it yields CASSQEVSGGTEAFF.

The chain joins TRBV6-1 to TRBJ1-4; D not certain. From germline, CDR1 is MNHNS and CDR2 SASEGT. The CDR3 is 14 amino acids. V was cut by 7 bases and J by 5 bases, with 14 bases left in between. In DNA form, the CDR3 reads TGTGCCAGCAAAATCTCAGTGGACAATGAAAAACTGTTTTTT. It codes for CASKISVDNEKLFF.

This clone was seen once. V and J are TRBV7-3 and TRBJ2-3, with D hard to call. The V and J ends lost 3 bases and 8 bases respectively, with 12 bases between them. CDR3 length: 13 amino acids. Germline CDR1 reads SGHTA; CDR2 reads FQGTGA. CDR3 nucleotides: TGTGCCAGCAGCTTGGGTGTACATAGTACGCAGTATTTT. Its translation: CASSLGVHSTQYF.

The chain combines TRBV7-9 with TRBJ2-5, with 11 nucleotides matching TRBD2. J gave up 5 bases and V 1 base, and 9 bases lay outside the gene matches. The CDR3 is 17 amino acids. Germline V CDR1 and CDR2: SEHNR, FQNEAQ (reference sequence). CDR3: CASSLEFSASGRETQYF. The DNA for the CDR3 is TGTGCCAGCAGCTTAGAGTTTTCGGCTAGCGGGAGGGAGACCCAGTACTTC.

V gene TRBV30 combines with J gene TRBJ1-4; weak D call: TRBD1 (5 bases). The V end was cut by 3 bases, the J end by 3 bases, with 8 bases between. This CDR3 has 13 residues. Per germline, CDR1 GTSNPN and CDR2 SVGIG (reference sequence). CDR3 region: CAWRGGANEKLFF. CDR3 nucleotide sequence: TGTGCCTGGAGGGGAGGGGCTAATGAAAAACTGTTTTTT.